This TCR beta chain stems from a study of cytomegalovirus exposure and HLA in healthy donors. Sampled while nominally healthy, donors likely had unrecorded immune exposures. J gave up 1 base and V 8 bases, and 9 bases lay outside the gene matches. CDR3 size: 15 residues. Germline lookup yields CDR1 MNHEY and CDR2 SVGAGI. This clone was counted once. Its antigen is not identified. The PCR had 60 Vbeta and 13 Jbeta primers. Data came from immunoSEQ multiplex PCR; TCRdb stores just in-frame clones and leaves some out. Of 150,000 to 200,000 clones listed, 80% to 85% are singletons. The study's findings and limits: Prediction of most subjects' HLA-A and HLA-B alleles by TCR beta sequences was reportedly accurate. The listing of 150 or so TCR beta chains classed them as cytomegalovirus-associated. A later analysis showed TCR association rates differing by HLA locus, peaking at DRB1 and lowest at HLA-C.

This receptor was identified in a woman younger than 45 in good health and CMV-seronegative. The specimen sequenced was PBMCs. V and J are TRBV6-5 and TRBJ2-7, with 9 bases matching TRBD1. DNA of the CDR3: TGTGCCAGCCAACAACCGGGACAGGGATCCTACGAGCAGTACTTC. Translation gives CASQQPGQGSYEQYF.